This entry is about one T cell receptor beta chain. The table came from immunoSEQ multiplex PCR; TCRdb's copy has only in-frame clones and leaves some out. The sample carries 100,000 to 120,000 clones, roughly 84% recorded once. This entry belongs to a study of blood T cell repertoires in COVID-19. In the study overall: The cDNA or gDNA used as material had been derived from T cells, B-cell-depleted T cells, or PBMCs.

V was cut by 0 bases and J by 7 bases, with 7 bases left in between. This CDR3 has 13 amino acids. In germline, CDR1 is SGHRS, CDR2 YFSETQ. Material for sequencing was peripheral blood. The origin of this receptor is a woman between 40 and 50 years old with acute or convalescent COVID-19. This chain joins TRBV5-1 and TRBJ1-4; D is unclear. CDR3 bases: TGCGCCAGCAGCTTGGTGGTCGGTGAAAAACTGTTTTTT. Protein product: CASSLVVGEKLFF.